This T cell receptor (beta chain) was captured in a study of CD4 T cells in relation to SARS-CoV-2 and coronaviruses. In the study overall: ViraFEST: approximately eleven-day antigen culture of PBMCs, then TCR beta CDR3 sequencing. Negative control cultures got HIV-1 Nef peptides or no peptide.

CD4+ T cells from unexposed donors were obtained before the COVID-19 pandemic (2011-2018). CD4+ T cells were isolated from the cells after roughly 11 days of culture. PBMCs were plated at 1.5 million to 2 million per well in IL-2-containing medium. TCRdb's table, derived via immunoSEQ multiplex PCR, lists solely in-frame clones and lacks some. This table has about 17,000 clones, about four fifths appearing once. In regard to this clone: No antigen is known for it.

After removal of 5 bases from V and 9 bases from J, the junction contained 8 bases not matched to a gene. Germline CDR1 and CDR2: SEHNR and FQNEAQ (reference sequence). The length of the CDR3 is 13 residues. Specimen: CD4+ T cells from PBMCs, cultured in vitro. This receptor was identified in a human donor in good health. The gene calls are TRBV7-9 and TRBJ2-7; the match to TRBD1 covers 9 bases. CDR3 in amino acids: CASSKDRGLGQYF. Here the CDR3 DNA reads TGTGCCAGCAGCAAGGACAGGGGATTAGGGCAGTACTTC.